A single T cell receptor (beta chain) is shown here with its context. This clonotype was recorded a few times. Its antigen is not yet known. No clone much larger than this one lies a single base away; base qualities are absent. To prepare the library, PCR was applied. TCRdb shows the sequencer as Illumina HiSeq 2500. Molecular barcoding was employed in the preparation of TCR libraries, with unique molecular identifiers being used to normalize TCRbeta repertoire quantification. Through fastp at Q25 and MiXCR, TCRdb rebuilt clones from the public reads, retaining in-frame beta chains. CDR3 protein duplicates are merged, each entry listing the most common genes and DNA. The sample table shows about 370,000 distinct CDR3 sequences, and roughly 22% are seen once. The ten largest clones capture around 3.9% of the sample. This sample stems from a study of T-cell reconstitution after alpha-beta-depleted transplantation in children (dated by TCRdb to between 2015 and 2016). About the study as a whole: Using TCR repertoire profiling, the study quantitatively followed how T-cell immune reconstitution unfolded in children after TCRalphabeta/CD19-depleted allogeneic hematopoietic cell transplantation.

This sequence originates from a human donor who donated a stem cell graft to a child with acute myeloid leukemia. The source material was PBMCs from the stem cell graft donor, sampled from the stem cell graft.

The nucleotides are TGCGCCAGCAGCGTATTAGGGACAGACTATGGCTACACCTTC. It encodes CASSVLGTDYGYTF. The rearrangement combines TRBV5-1 with TRBJ1-2; 7 bases in the junction line up with TRBD1. From the cysteine up to the phenylalanine, the CDR3 has a length of 14 residues. Only the CDR3 DNA stays, 42 bases, in frame from base 1. The germline V gene gives CDR1 as SGHRS and CDR2 as YFSETQ. Germline trimming: 4 bases from V, 3 bases from J; junction bases outside gene matches: 6.